The 3 T cell receptor beta chains below all came from one sample that was sequenced in a study of cytomegalovirus exposure and HLA in healthy donors. PCR was performed using 60 Vbeta and 13 Jbeta primers. Produced via immunoSEQ multiplex PCR; TCRdb's table is partial and in-frame only. The sample contains about 130,000 clones, around 82% of which appear only once. Sample: PBMCs. These receptors originate from a man aged 30 to 39 in good health and CMV-seropositive.

The CDR3 is CASSEWSSGTEAFF. CDR3 sequence (DNA): TGTGCCAGCAGTGAATGGTCCAGTGGCACTGAAGCTTTCTTT. J is TRBJ1-1 and V is TRBV6-1; D is uncertain. This CDR3 comprises 14 residues. The ends were cut back, 2 bases at V and 4 bases at J, with 11 bases in the middle. The V gene's germline CDR1 is MNHNS and CDR2 SASEGT.

The chain recombines TRBV10-3 with TRBJ2-3, with TRBD1 matching over 9 bases. CDR3 length: 15 residues. Germline V gene sequence: CDR1 ENHRY, CDR2 SYGVKD. V shed 5 bases and J 3 bases; nucleotides not matched to a gene: 6. The CDR3, as DNA: TGTGCCATCAGTCACAGGGGGCAAGGGACAGATACGCAGTATTTT. This translates into CAISHRGQGTDTQYF.

The chain employs TRBV6-6 and TRBJ2-7, with D perhaps matching TRBD2 (5 bases). The CDR3 length is 13 residues. Germline V CDR1 and CDR2: MNHNY, SVGAGI (reference sequence). Trimming took off 0 bases at V and 6 bases at J, with 9 bases between the two ends. CDR3 in amino acids: CASSYSRVAEQYF. The CDR3 nucleotides read TGTGCCAGCAGTTACTCGAGGGTGGCCGAGCAGTACTTC.